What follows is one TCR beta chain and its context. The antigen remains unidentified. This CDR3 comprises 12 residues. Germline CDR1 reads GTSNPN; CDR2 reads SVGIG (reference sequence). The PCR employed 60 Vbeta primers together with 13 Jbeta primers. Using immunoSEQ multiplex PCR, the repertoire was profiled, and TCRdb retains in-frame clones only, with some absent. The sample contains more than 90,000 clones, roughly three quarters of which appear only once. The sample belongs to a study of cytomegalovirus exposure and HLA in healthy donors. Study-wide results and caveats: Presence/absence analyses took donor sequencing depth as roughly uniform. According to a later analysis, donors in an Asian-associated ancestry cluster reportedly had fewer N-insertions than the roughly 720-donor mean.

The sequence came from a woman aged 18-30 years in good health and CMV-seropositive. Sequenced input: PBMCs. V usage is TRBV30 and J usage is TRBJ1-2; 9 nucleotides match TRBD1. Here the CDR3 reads CALRDRVNGYTF. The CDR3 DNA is TGTGCACTCCGGGACAGGGTAAATGGCTACACCTTC.